The present T cell receptor (beta chain) was sequenced within a study of cytomegalovirus exposure and HLA in healthy donors (dated by TCRdb to between 2016 and 2019). As for the study more broadly: In an earlier analysis of about 560 of the donors, 276 Gb of sequence data and 100 million or so unique TCR beta sequences from roughly 190 million T cells were reported. Roughly 300 gigabases of sequencing data and around 85 million unique TCR sequences made up an early release that covered some 640 HLA-typed donors. The genetic ancestry cluster associated with self-reported Caucasian donors included 81% of the roughly 360 genotyped donors. The study was designed to test whether signatures of past pathogen exposure could be identified by cataloging public T cell receptors. The T cell repertoires of 670 or so subjects were profiled by immunosequencing and related to cytomegalovirus serostatus. Along with the roughly 670-subject first cohort, a separate validation cohort of roughly 110 different subjects was used. The study combined high-throughput TCR immunosequencing, statistical association of individual TCRs with disease status, and machine learning to predict cytomegalovirus infection status. To study patterns of TCR occurrence, a later analysis re-analyzed previously published TCR beta repertoires from around 670 donors and added high-resolution HLA genotyping. Rather than drawing on any new phenotypic data, the later analysis identified candidate immune exposures from TCR beta sequences and the way those sequences occurred across donors. An earlier analysis of some 500 of the donors used high-throughput TCR beta sequencing to judge whether each TCR beta V gene segment behaved as functional or pseudogenic. Donor age, sex, ethnicity and CMV serostatus were compiled alongside the repertoire data. Genome-wide SNP genotypes for about 65% of the roughly 670 donors were used in a later genetic analysis, which treated that subset as a discovery cohort. Every discovery cohort repertoire had been produced on one sequencing platform. HLA typing included class I and class II loci at four-digit resolution. Typing coverage differed by locus: A, B, C, DRB1 and DQB1 were typed in roughly 620-630 donors, DQA1 in around 500, DPA1 in around 610, and DPB1 in roughly 470. A handful of DR-DQ haplotypes were treated as single units for association and clustering because of strong linkage in the cohort. On average, over 200,000 unique TCR beta nucleotide sequences were sequenced per donor among some 430 genotyped donors of the cohort, with about 17% of those sequences being non-productive.

The cohort was made up of hundreds of healthy bone marrow donors. All cohort members were sampled while nominally healthy, although unrecorded immune exposures were likely present. The donor was CMV seropositive and was included in the group of 270 or so seropositive cohort members. A peripheral blood sample was provided by each donor, and peripheral blood mononuclear cells were used for TCR beta sequencing. Genomic DNA extraction from the blood cell samples was performed with the Qiagen DNeasy Blood Extraction Kit. The library relied on the immunoSEQ multiplex PCR assay. For the multiplex PCR, a mixture combining 60 forward primers for TCR Vbeta segments and 13 reverse primers for TCR Jbeta segments was used. The CDR3 region of rearranged TCR beta genes was amplified from genomic DNA with a multiplex PCR assay. Amplified TCR beta libraries were sequenced as 87-base-pair reads on the Illumina HiSeq System. Per the source publication's procedure: A later analysis counted some 80 million unique TCR beta chains across the 666 repertoires, and about 10 million of these chains were shared by at least two donors. Raw reads were error-corrected and collapsed into unique sequences with a nearest-neighbor algorithm that merged closely related sequences to remove PCR and sequencing errors. Alignment of CDR3 sequences to IMGT reference sequences was used to assign V, D and J gene segments. For a sequence to be retained, at least a six-nucleotide match to both a V gene segment and a J gene segment was required. Rearrangements were called productive when the CDR3 lacked stop codons and stayed in frame with V and J; all others were non-productive. CDR3 was defined according to IMGT convention as the region running from the second conserved V-encoded cysteine to the conserved J-encoded phenylalanine. The earlier analysis of a few hundred of the donors excluded sequences that lacked an unambiguous match to a single V gene segment. In an earlier analysis of approximately 550 of the donors, V segments were called functional above 56.7% productive rearrangements and were called segregating when the between-donor standard deviation exceeded 5%. A statistical classification framework was built for diagnosing cytomegalovirus status from the catalog of TCR beta chain sequences. V and J gene assignment, in a later analysis, came from comparing TCR nucleotide sequences with IMGT/GENE-DB human TR gene sequences. Using the TCRdist pipeline, a later analysis assigned CDR3 sequences along with most-parsimonious VDJ recombination scenarios. In a later analysis, each TCR beta chain was defined by its CDR3 amino acid sequence together with its V-gene family, and reads lacking a unique V-gene family were excluded. A later analysis removed 592 highly shared, low-generation-probability nucleotide sequences to deal with suspected cross-contamination and a sequencing artifact. For each public chain, a later analysis derived a clonal expansion index from normalized ranks of inferred template counts within each repertoire. In a later analysis, generation probabilities were computed with a VDJ recombination model fitted to out-of-frame rearrangements, and the resulting probabilities were checked against IGoR. In a later analysis, TCR-TCR, TCR-HLA and TCR-CMV co-occurrence was scored with hypergeometric tests, and a repertoire-size bias correction was applied to TCR pairs. In a later analysis, false discovery rates were estimated by permuting HLA or CMV assignments 20 times. In a later analysis, co-occurring TCRs were grouped with DBSCAN, and TCRdist sequence similarity was added when clustering was performed within HLA-allele-positive subsets. Repertoires with fewer than 30,000 or more than 120,000 public chains, plus five repertoires with anomalous nucleotide sharing, were excluded from co-occurrence clustering. The clones in this table, taken by TCRdb from immuneACCESS, are in-frame only. Not every clone is retained; where verified, under half of the shortfall comes from an unresolved V gene, and the cause of the rest is unknown. V, J and clone size are those of that table, while D and trimming were read from the DNA. The sample includes 80,000 or so clones, with about a tenth observed a single time. The top ten constitute approximately 23% of the sample.

A distance of 14 bases separates the germline ends of V and J, which lose 3 bases and 2 bases respectively. From the cysteine through the phenylalanine, the CDR3 covers 15 amino acids. The DNA shown is the 45-base CDR3, in frame from base 1. In the germline V gene, CDR1 corresponds to SGDLS and CDR2 to YYNGEE. General study outcomes and caveats: Roughly uniform sequencing depth across donors was assumed in presence/absence analyses, although this assumption may not hold. Because HLA typing was unavailable for some donors at each locus, only the typed subset was used in association tests. Assigning TCR associations to individual alleles was difficult when HLA alleles, especially DR and DQ, strongly co-occurred. In a later genetic analysis, fewer N-insertions in productive TCRs were reported among donors in an Asian-associated ancestry cluster than the roughly 670-donor mean. Correlated functional status among segregating V segments might be attributable to linkage disequilibrium, but an unknown experimental factor could not be ruled out. A cluster of highly shared sequence variants was judged likely to be a technical artifact of the sequencing pipeline. Most TCR sequences were seen in very few donors, while some public TCRs were found in many individuals. In an earlier analysis of a few hundred of the donors, most TCR beta V segments were observed in productive rearrangements about 87% or about 30% of the time, broadly matching IMGT annotations. Compared with equally common non-associated chains, HLA-associated TCR beta chains in a later analysis were more clonally expanded and had lower generation probabilities. It was suggested by the authors that the approach could potentially be generalized to other disease states and immunological phenotypes. CMV serostatus was the only immune exposure information available for the cohort. An association between a missense DCLRE1C variant and V-gene and J-gene trimming of TCR beta chains was found in a later genetic analysis and replicated in an independent cohort. Only TCR beta chains were sequenced in this cohort, and the absence of alpha or paired-chain data limited detectable features. The study gave a list of under 200 TCR beta chains associated with cytomegalovirus. Most CMV-associated TCR beta chains appeared to be HLA-restricted in a later analysis, and the HLA associations seemed to be driven largely by CMV exposure. In both the original and validation cohorts, the classifier was reported to diagnose cytomegalovirus status with high specificity and sensitivity. In a later analysis, the rate of TCR association differed among HLA loci, with DRB1 alleles having the most associated TCRs and HLA-C alleles having the fewest. In vitro tests confirmed that a few of the cytomegalovirus-associated TCR beta chains recognize cytomegalovirus antigens. In a later analysis, several top co-occurrence clusters were reported to appear linked to parvovirus B19, influenza, CMV and Epstein-Barr virus. At a false discovery rate of 0.05, a later analysis linked under 20,000 TCR beta sequences to specific HLA alleles. The earlier analysis of approximately 590 of the donors excluded 15 to 20 rarely observed V segments, including chromosome 9 orphons, because counts were too low. A further reported finding was that TCR beta sequences accurately predicted the HLA-A and HLA-B alleles for most subjects in the first cohort. Some IMGT-functional V segments, including TRBV6-2 and TRBV6-3, could not be told apart with the 87-base-pair reads, so those segments were excluded.

A word on this clone: What this receptor recognizes is not known. The sample holds no much larger clone one base away, and base qualities are not on file.

The receptor comes from a man in his 60s in good health and CMV-seropositive. Sequencing was carried out using PBMCs. The sequence joins TRBV9 to TRBJ1-1; the D gene assignment is ambiguous. The nucleotides are TGTGCCAGCAGCGCCTACGGGAATTCTAACACTGAAGCTTTCTTT. Its product reads: CASSAYGNSNTEAFF.